This entry is about one T cell receptor beta chain. The antigen it recognizes is unknown. No clone much larger than this one lies a single base away; base qualities are absent. After removal of 6 bases from V and 1 base from J, the junction retains 5 bases not matched to a gene. From its cysteine to its phenylalanine, the CDR3 spans 14 amino acids. Of all the DNA, just the CDR3 is kept, 42 bases in frame from base 1. As encoded in the germline V gene, CDR1 is MNHEY while CDR2 is SVGAGI. Genomic DNA was extracted from sorted cells for sequencing of the TCRbeta CDR3 region. TCRbeta CDR3 regions were sequenced using the immunoSEQ Assay. TCRdb's version of the immuneACCESS table is confined to in-frame rearrangements and falls short of the full clone set. An unresolved V gene accounts for under half of the shortfall where checked; the remainder is of unknown origin. Recorded for this sample are tens of thousands of clones; roughly nine tenths of them occurred a single time. The ten largest clones add up to about 0.73% of the sample.

The sample comes from a study of OX40 agonist ivuxolimab in advanced cancers. Study-wide context: The costimulatory receptor OX40 (CD134) was targeted by ivuxolimab, a fully human IgG2 agonistic monoclonal antibody. Intravenous ivuxolimab was administered to patients every 2 weeks at six dose levels: 0.01, 0.1, 0.3, 1.5, 3 and 10 mg/kg. Among the approximately 54 dose-escalation patients, about 19 had hepatocellular carcinoma, 15 or so melanoma, 9 renal cell carcinoma and 9 head and neck cancer. In the dose-escalation cohort, 82.7% of patients were male, and the mean age was roughly 60 years, with a range of about 23 to 90. Prior anti-PD-1, anti-PD-L1 or anti-CTLA-4 therapy was permitted, and checkpoint inhibitors had been received by less than 45% of dose-escalation patients. Partial responses were achieved by three dose-escalation patients, of whom one had hepatocellular carcinoma and two had cutaneous melanoma. Peripheral TCRbeta sequencing aimed to test whether ivuxolimab altered TCR sequence diversity and caused clonal T-cell expansion. The paper reports the monotherapy dose-escalation portion (N of about 47 patients) of the phase I ivuxolimab trial.

Patients with a history of autoimmune disease or receiving systemic immunosuppression were excluded from the trial. In every dose cohort, peripheral blood was drawn for TCR sequencing at baseline, cycle 4 day 1, and cycle 7 day 1. Samples came from an open-label, multicenter, first-in-human phase I dose-escalation trial of ivuxolimab. Adults with locally advanced or metastatic melanoma, renal cell carcinoma, hepatocellular carcinoma or head and neck squamous cell carcinoma were enrolled in the trial. Before TCR sequencing, CD4+ T cells and CD8+ T cells from peripheral blood were sorted into separate populations. Overall study results and their limits: Low levels of normalized T-cell clonal expansion were also seen in some patients who did not respond. Clonal expansion of both CD4+ and CD8+ blood T cells was observed from baseline to week 6 at doses 0.1 to 3.0 mg/kg. On average, CD8+ T cells showed more expanded clones than CD4+ T cells after ivuxolimab. In the 0.1-3.0 mg/kg groups, partial responders had among the lowest normalized peripheral clonal expansion, particularly in CD8+ T cells. Antigen specificity was not determined for the clonally expanded peripheral T cells.

The clonotype originates from an adult with an advanced solid tumor such as melanoma, head and neck, liver or kidney cancer. The specimen was CD4+ or CD8+ T cells sorted from blood, collected in a trial of the OX40 agonist ivuxolimab. Here the chain combines TRBV6-5 and TRBJ2-7, and 8 bases in between align with TRBD1. The nucleotides read TGTGCCAGCAGCCGTACAGGGGGTTCCTACGAGCAGTACTTC. Translated, it gives CASSRTGGSYEQYF.